This TCR beta chain originates from a study of blood T cell repertoires in COVID-19. The CDR3 is 15 residues long. Trimming stripped 7 bases from V and 4 bases from J, with 17 bases between. Looked up from germline, CDR1 is MNHNY and CDR2 is SVGAGI (reference sequence). Authors' analysis steps: The assay estimated nucleated cells by amplifying reference gene primers. Sequencing was performed with immunoSEQ multiplex PCR; in TCRdb, only in-frame clones are kept and a portion is missing. That table furnishes V, J and clone size, whereas the DNA furnished D and trimming. The repertoire holds 200,000 to 250,000 clones, roughly 88% seen once, with 10% to 15% in the top ten.

The genes are TRBV6-6 and TRBJ1-5; D is undetermined. This sequence was found in a man at least 80 years old with acute or convalescent COVID-19. Sequencing was performed on peripheral blood. The CDR3 coding sequence is TGTGCCAGCATGGAGGCCACGGTCCGAAATCAGCCCCAGCATTTT. Encoded protein: CASMEATVRNQPQHF.